This passage covers 2 T cell receptor beta chains from one sample sequenced in a study of blood T cell repertoires in COVID-19. TCRdb's copy holds only in-frame clones and misses some; the assay was immunoSEQ multiplex PCR. The profile shows about 430,000 clones, approximately 91% of them singletons. Sequencing was done on a sample of PBMCs or T cells enriched from blood (not recorded which). Receptors originate from a woman between 18 and 30 years old who had been exposed to COVID-19.

This clone was seen only a few times. This chain uses TRBV9 with TRBJ2-7, with 9 bases aligning to TRBD2. The CDR3 runs to 18 residues. Per germline, CDR1 SGDLS and CDR2 YYNGEE. V was pared by 2 bases and J by 2 bases, with 14 bases of the junction left unmatched. For the CDR3, the DNA is TGTGCCAGCAGCGTTTCGCCTAGCGGGGCTGGAATTACCTACGAGCAGTACTTC. It translates to CASSVSPSGAGITYEQYF.

V gene TRBV5-1 combines with J gene TRBJ1-1; 12 nucleotides agree with TRBD1. This CDR3 comprises 15 residues. V lost 4 bases to trimming and J lost 4 bases; unmatched junction nucleotides: 5. The germline V gene has CDR1 SGHRS and CDR2 YFSETQ. The CDR3 reads CASSQGTGGVTEAFF. In DNA, the CDR3 is TGCGCCAGCAGCCAGGGGACAGGGGGCGTCACTGAAGCTTTCTTT. Filled out from reference TRBV5-1 and TRBJ1-1, the complete variable domain reads KAGVTQTPRYLIKTRGQQVTLSCSPISGHRSVSWYQQTPGQGLQFLFEYFSETQRNKGNFPGRFSGRQFSNSRSEMNVSTLELGDSALYLCASSQGTGGVTEAFFGQGTRLTVV.